This T cell receptor (beta chain) was sequenced during a study of blood T cell repertoires in COVID-19. Background on the study: The study drew acute and convalescent COVID-19 samples from the United States, Italy and Spain. From T cells, B-cell-depleted T cells, or PBMCs came the material, which was cDNA or gDNA.

Original data processing: Cell counts per sample came from amplifying reference gene primers. Here immunoSEQ multiplex PCR was the method, and the copy in TCRdb shows in-frame clones only, minus some. Clonal size and the V and J genes are those of that table, whereas D and trimming came from the DNA. This table has 500,000 to 600,000 clones, approximately 88% appearing once. Patients from Seattle were sampled longitudinally, starting during active infection. The V and J ends lost 5 bases and 5 bases, in that order; junction bases with no gene match: 4. The CDR3 loop spans 15 amino acids. Germline loops: CDR1 SGHAT, CDR2 FQNNGV.

The TCR comes from a woman aged 45-65 years with COVID-19, enrolled during active disease. This chain connects TRBV11-2 to TRBJ2-5; 14 bases fit TRBD2. The sequenced sample consisted of peripheral blood. The CDR3 coding sequence is TGTGCCAGCAGCCCCCGACTAGCGGGGGGGGAGACCCAGTACTTC. This encodes CASSPRLAGGETQYF.